The rows below give T cell receptor beta chains drawn from one sample of a study of shared clonotypes between healthy human individuals. The method was immunoSEQ multiplex PCR; TCRdb's version includes in-frame clones alone and lacks a portion of them. The table includes around 330,000 clones, around 74% detected once. Material for sequencing was memory CD4+ T cells sorted from blood. The receptors originated from a man aged 25-45 years in good health. Both conserved end residues are part of each CDR3. The D gene is left open where the match is weak. A row's size may be missing; if present it is once, few, many or a size class.

TRBJ1-2,-,few,TRBV7-9,TGTGCCAGCAGCTTAGGTTCCGAGAACTTC,CASSLGSENF
TRBJ2-7,TRBD1,-,TRBV5-6,TGTGCCAGCAGCTTGTCCGGGACAGGGTACTACGAGCAGTACTTC,CASSLSGTGYYEQYF
TRBJ2-7,-,-,TRBV2,TGTGCCAGCAGTTCCGACAGGACCTACGAGCAGTACTTC,CASSSDRTYEQYF
TRBJ1-1,-,-,TRBV5-6,TGTGCCAGCAGCTCTGGGGCTCGAGGTTTCGCTGAAGCTTTCTTT,CASSSGARGFAEAFF
TRBJ2-6,-,-,TRBV9,TGTGCCAGCAGCGTAAACTCTGGGGCCAACGTCCTGACTTTC,CASSVNSGANVLTF
TRBJ2-6,TRBD1,few,TRBV4-3,TGCGCCAGCAGCCAAGCTAGTACAGGGGGCAGCCTCTCTGGGGCCAACGTCCTGACTTTC,CASSQASTGGSLSGANVLTF
TRBJ1-4,-,-,TRBV18,TGTGCCAGCGCCCCGGGGGGGGATGAAAAACTGTTTTTT,CASAPGGDEKLFF
TRBJ2-1,-,-,TRBV7-9,TGTGCCAGCAGCCTCTTAGATGAGCAGTTCTTC,CASSLLDEQFF
TRBJ2-5,-,-,TRBV5-5,TGTGCCAGCAGCTCCGCCCCGACGGGGGAGACCCAGTACTTC,CASSSAPTGETQYF
TRBJ2-7,-,once,TRBV6-5,TGTGCCAGCAGTCCCCGGGGGATTGGGCCCTACGAGCAGTACTTC,CASSPRGIGPYEQYF
TRBJ2-2,-,-,TRBV27,TGTGCCAGCAGTTTACACAGGGAGAACCCCGGGGAGCTGTTTTTT,CASSLHRENPGELFF
TRBJ2-5,-,-,TRBV28,TGTGCCAGCAGTTCCTCTTCGGCGGGGCTAGAGACCCAGTACTTC,CASSSSSAGLETQYF
TRBJ1-5,-,once,TRBV4-1,TGCGCCAGCAGCCACCCCGGACGGGCGCGCGACGATCAGCCCCAGCATTTT,CASSHPGRARDDQPQHF
TRBJ2-7,TRBD2,few,TRBV27,TGTGCCAGCAGTCCCCTGGGGGGGGGCGAGCAGTACTTC,CASSPLGGGEQYF
TRBJ2-7,-,many,TRBV5-6,TGTGCCAGCAGCTTGGTTCGGGGACCACCCTACGAGCAGTACTTC,CASSLVRGPPYEQYF
TRBJ2-7,-,-,TRBV30,TGTGCCTGGAGTGCTGACCGAAAAGGAGAGCAGTACTTC,CAWSADRKGEQYF
TRBJ1-3,-,-,TRBV30,TGTGCCTGGACAGAGCTCTCTGGAAACACCATATATTTT,CAWTELSGNTIYF
TRBJ2-3,-,few,TRBV7-2,TGTGCCAGCAGCTCCCTCCGACTAGACGATACGCAGTATTTT,CASSSLRLDDTQYF
TRBJ1-2,-,-,TRBV27,TGTGCCAGCATTCCTTCCGGGGGTGGTGGCTACACCTTC,CASIPSGGGGYTF
TRBJ2-7,TRBD2,-,TRBV5-1,TGCGCCAGCAGCTTGGGGCTAGCGGGACCCGAGCAGTACTTC,CASSLGLAGPEQYF
TRBJ1-1,TRBD1,-,TRBV19,TGTGCCAGTAGTATATTATCGGGACAGACTGAAGCTTTCTTT,CASSILSGQTEAFF
TRBJ1-1,-,-,TRBV11-3,TGTGCCAGCAGCTTTAGGGACACTGAAGCTTTCTTT,CASSFRDTEAFF
TRBJ2-1,TRBD2,once,TRBV5-4,TGTGCCAGCAGCCCAGAGACTAGCGGGGGTTACAATGAGCAGTTCTTC,CASSPETSGGYNEQFF
TRBJ2-5,TRBD2,-,TRBV6-1,TGTGCCAGCAGTGCACGGACTAGCCAGCAGACCCAGTACTTC,CASSARTSQQTQYF
TRBJ1-1,-,-,TRBV5-4,TGTGCCAGCAGCTTGTGGGGGTCCGGCACTGAAGCTTTCTTT,CASSLWGSGTEAFF
TRBJ1-2,-,few,TRBV29-1,TGCAGCGCCAGTAGCACGCCGTCTATCTATGGCTACACCTTC,CSASSTPSIYGYTF
TRBJ2-1,TRBD2,few,TRBV5-1,TGCGCCAGCAGCTTGGGCGGGAGCAATGAGCAGTTCTTC,CASSLGGSNEQFF
TRBJ1-1,-,-,TRBV25-1,TGTGCCAGCAGAGGAAAAAGGGGGAGCACTGAAGCTTTCTTT,CASRGKRGSTEAFF
TRBJ1-2,-,many,TRBV19,TGTGCCACTACGGGACTACACTATGGCTACACCTTC,CATTGLHYGYTF
TRBJ2-7,TRBD1,-,TRBV5-1,TGCGCCAGCAGCTTGCAGAGACAGGGGGCCCACGAGCAGTACTTC,CASSLQRQGAHEQYF
TRBJ2-7,TRBD2,many,TRBV11-1,TGTGCCAGCAGCTTAGATCTAGCGGGAGCCTCCTACGAGCAGTACTTC,CASSLDLAGASYEQYF
TRBJ2-4,TRBD1,-,TRBV27,TGTGCCAGCAGTTTAATAGCAGGGGGCGCGGGAAACATTCAGTACTTC,CASSLIAGGAGNIQYF
TRBJ1-1,-,-,TRBV6-6,TGTGCCAGCAGTTACTCGAGGGCGGAAGCTTTCTTT,CASSYSRAEAFF
TRBJ1-2,-,-,TRBV6-1,TGTGCCAGCAGTGAAGGGCCGAGGGGTAACTATGGCTACACCTTC,CASSEGPRGNYGYTF
TRBJ1-1,-,-,TRBV11-2,TGTGCCAGCAGGCCAGCCGGGGGTGTCGACGCTTTCTTT,CASRPAGGVDAFF
TRBJ2-1,-,-,TRBV11-2,TGTGCCAGCAGACAAGCAGCGGCCCGGGGGCAGTTCTTC,CASRQAAARGQFF
TRBJ2-7,-,-,TRBV15,TGTGCCACCAGCAGAGATAGACAGACCCTCTCCTACGAGCAGTACTTC,CATSRDRQTLSYEQYF
TRBJ2-2,-,-,TRBV7-2,TGTGCCAGCAGCTTAGCCGCGACCGGGGAGCTGTTTTTT,CASSLAATGELFF
TRBJ2-3,-,-,TRBV19,TGTGCCAGTAGTATAAGCGTATCCACAGATACGCAGTATTTT,CASSISVSTDTQYF
TRBJ2-6,-,-,TRBV14,TGTGCCAGCAGCCGCAGGGTGCCCCCTGAGGACGTCCTGACTTTC,CASSRRVPPEDVLTF
TRBJ2-1,-,-,TRBV19,TGTGCCACCATTCCGGGACCCCACGGCGGTGAGCAGTTCTTC,CATIPGPHGGEQFF
TRBJ2-7,-,-,TRBV7-2,TGTGCCAGCAGCTTTAGCGGCCACCCAAACTTTCCCTACGAGCAGTACTTC,CASSFSGHPNFPYEQYF
TRBJ2-3,-,few,TRBV5-1,TGCGCCAGCAGCGCGACAGTCCCCTACACAGATACGCAGTATTTT,CASSATVPYTDTQYF
TRBJ1-1,-,-,TRBV11-2,TGTGCCAGCAGCTTCGATCGCACTGAAGCTTTCTTT,CASSFDRTEAFF
TRBJ2-2,-,-,TRBV5-1,TGCGCCAGCAGCCGGGACTTGGAGACCGGGGAGCTGTTTTTT,CASSRDLETGELFF
TRBJ1-1,-,-,TRBV5-4,TGTGCCAGCAGCTTGGGGAGGGGTCTTATGAACACTGAAGCTTTCTTT,CASSLGRGLMNTEAFF
TRBJ1-2,-,-,TRBV9,TGTGCCAGCAGCGTGGGGAGGGGCTATGGCTACACCTTC,CASSVGRGYGYTF
TRBJ2-5,TRBD2,-,TRBV27,TGTGCCAGCAGTTTCGGGCGGGGGGCAGAGACCCAGTACTTC,CASSFGRGAETQYF
TRBJ2-1,-,many,TRBV5-4,TGTGCCAGCAGCCAGGAGATTACGGCAGGGCGGAATGAGCAGTTCTTC,CASSQEITAGRNEQFF
TRBJ1-5,-,-,TRBV19,TGTGCCAGTAGTCACCCATCCCCTGGAGGCAATCAGCCCCAGCATTTT,CASSHPSPGGNQPQHF